The 18 T cell receptor beta chains below come from one sample, sequenced in a study of T cells in Graves' hyperthyroidism and ophthalmopathy. RNA transcripts provided the source from which TCR beta CDR3 regions were amplified. The HTBI set primed first-round TCR CDR3 RT-PCR. TCRdb re-derived calls from the multiplex PCR reads in MiXCR, one entry per CDR3 protein. The sample holds tens of thousands of distinct CDR3 sequences; 49% are singletons and the top ten take approximately 6.2%. Input material: blood. These receptors were collected from a woman between 50 and 59 years old with Graves' hyperthyroidism that later progressed to Graves' ophthalmopathy.

As for this clonotype: The DNA is omitted, as the CDR3 cannot be located on it reliably, and the CDR3 follows TCRdb's listing. The chain joins TRBV7-9 to TRBJ2-1; the table's D call, TRBD2, has no DNA check behind it. The V gene's germline CDR1 is SEHNR and CDR2 FQNEAQ (reference sequence). The CDR3 is made up of 21 amino acids, end residues included. CDR3 protein: CASSFYICSAPPGLAVNEQFF.

For this clonotype: The conserved phenylalanine or tryptophan normally closing the CDR3 is absent here, so this likely arose from a read error. The chain carries TRBV5-1 and TRBJ2-3; 8 bases agree with TRBD1. V was pared by 3 bases and J by 6 bases, with 9 bases of the junction left unmatched. The CDR3 has 15 residues. Germline CDR1 reads SGHRS; CDR2 reads YFSETQ. CDR3 sequence reads: CASSSQDRVWDTQYS. The CDR3 DNA sequence: TGCGCCAGCAGCTCTCAGGACAGGGTTTGGGATACGCAGTATTCT.

Turning to this clonotype: The CDR3 carries no conserved terminal phenylalanine or tryptophan, so it likely arises from a read error. The rearrangement uses TRBV7-9 and TRBJ1-1; the D is unclear. The CDR3 contains 14 residues. V lost 1 base, J lost 4 bases, and 10 bases lay in between. CDR1 and CDR2 from the germline V gene are SEHNR and FQNEAQ (reference sequence). In DNA form, the CDR3 reads TGTGCCAGCAGCTTAGGGACGGGAACCACTGAAGCTTTCCTT. Amino acid sequence: CASSLGTGTTEAFL.

This clonotype was recorded at least ten times. This sequence joins TRBV5-4 and TRBJ2-7; TRBD2 aligns across 12 bases. The CDR3 runs to 18 residues. CDR1 is SGHNT, CDR2 YYREEE, per germline (reference sequence). The V segment lost 4 bases and the J segment 3 bases; nucleotides outside the gene matches: 14. The CDR3 protein is CASSRYRTSGITVYEQYF. The CDR3 nucleotides read TGTGCCAGCAGCCGATACAGGACTAGCGGGATCACGGTCTACGAGCAGTACTTC. Full variable domain (outside the CDR3, taken from reference TRBV5-4 and TRBJ2-7): ETGVTQSPTHLIKTRGQQVTLRCSSQSGHNTVSWYQQALGQGPQFIFQYYREEENGRGNFPPRFSGLQFPNYSSELNVNALELDDSALYLCASSRYRTSGITVYEQYFGPGTRLTVT.

The V gene is TRBV20-1, the J gene TRBJ2-3, with 15 positions matching TRBD2. CDR1 and CDR2 from the germline V gene are DFQATT and SNEGSKA (reference sequence). With 5 bases clipped from V and 4 bases from J, the junction kept 10 bases outside the gene matches. The CDR3 consists of 17 residues. The CDR3 is CSARTSGRELRPDTQYF. The CDR3 DNA follows: TGCAGTGCTCGGACTAGCGGGAGGGAGCTCAGGCCAGATACGCAGTATTTT.

In its sample, this clonotype is medium-sized. J is TRBJ1-2 and V is TRBV2, with D perhaps TRBD1 (6 bases). V lost 7 bases and J 2 bases, leaving 11 bases between the germline ends. CDR1 is SNHLY and CDR2 is FYNNEI in the germline V gene. The CDR3 length is 13 residues. The CDR3 DNA is TGTGCCAGCACGCAGGGGAGGAACTATGGCTACACCTTC. Translated, it gives CASTQGRNYGYTF.

This clonotype was detected ten times or more. V is TRBV9 and J is TRBJ1-4; D uncertain. V gave up 0 bases and J gave up 4 bases, with 10 bases separating them. Germline V lookup: CDR1 SGDLS, CDR2 YYNGEE. CDR3 size: 15 residues. The CDR3 spells CASSVGLGNNEKLFF. The CDR3 bases are TGTGCCAGCAGCGTAGGACTAGGGAATAATGAAAAACTGTTTTTT.

V and J are TRBV19 and TRBJ2-2; 9 bases fit TRBD1. The V segment lost 2 bases and the J segment 10 bases; nucleotides outside the gene matches: 5. Germline CDR1 LNHDA, CDR2 SQIVND (reference sequence). The CDR3 covers 14 residues. CDR3 protein: CASSIWTGAEELFF. Here the CDR3 DNA reads TGTGCCAGTAGTATATGGACAGGGGCCGAGGAGCTGTTTTTT.

This clonotype was seen many times. The chain joins TRBV24-1 to TRBJ1-1; D may be TRBD1 (6 bases). V shed 5 bases and J shed 1 base, with 16 bases lying between them. This CDR3 region has 16 residues. Germline assignment: CDR1 KGHDR and CDR2 SFDVKD. In DNA form, the CDR3 reads TGTGCCACCAGTGGGGGGGGGGCCGGCGGGAACACTGAAGCTTTCTTT. Protein sequence: CATSGGGAGGNTEAFF.

The V call is TRBV10-3, the J call TRBJ2-1, with 8 bases fitting TRBD1. The ends lost 3 bases at V and 5 bases at J; junction bases unmatched: 6. This CDR3 spans 15 amino acids. Germline V gene lookup returns CDR1 ENHRY and CDR2 SYGVKD. CDR3 residues: CAISEEQGAHNEQFF. CDR3 coding DNA: TGTGCCATCAGTGAAGAGCAGGGGGCGCACAATGAGCAGTTCTTC.

The chain recombines TRBV20-1 with TRBJ1-2, with no clear D. Germline CDR1 and CDR2: DFQATT and SNEGSKA (reference sequence). V was clipped by 1 base and J by 3 bases, with 12 bases between them. This CDR3 has 14 amino acids. The CDR3 bases are TGCAGTGCTAGAGTTAGCGGGAGAGACTATGGCTACACCTTC. This gives the protein CSARVSGRDYGYTF.

This clonotype was seen a single time. This chain uses TRBV20-1 with TRBJ2-3; D not resolved. Germline CDR1 reads DFQATT; CDR2 reads SNEGSKA (reference sequence). CDR3 length: 13 residues. V was shortened by 7 bases and J by 1 base, with 12 bases between the two germline ends. CDR3 nucleotides: TGCAGTGTCGGCCACCTAGGCACAGATACGCAGTATTTT. Translation: CSVGHLGTDTQYF.

The sample holds one count of this clonotype. Because the CDR3 is missing its conserved closing phenylalanine or tryptophan, this is likely a read error. The V gene is TRBV12-3 or TRBV12-4, the J gene TRBJ1-6; D is possibly TRBD1 (6 bases). This CDR3 spans 12 amino acids. Trimming removed 7 bases from V and 11 bases from J, with 12 bases in between. The CDR3 DNA follows: TGTGCCAGCATCCTGAGGGGGACACCCCTCCACCTT. It yields the protein CASILRGTPLHL.

This chain links TRBV5-1 with TRBJ1-1; possible D gene TRBD1, 5 bases. The germline V gene encodes CDR1 SGHRS and CDR2 YFSETQ. V dropped 8 bases and J dropped 7 bases, with 27 bases sitting between them. The CDR3 is 16 residues long. In DNA, the CDR3 is TGCGCCAGTAAAGGGGTGGGGGTGAGCTCCTACAATGAAGCTTTCTTT. Amino acids: CASKGVGVSSYNEAFF.

The chain employs TRBV20-1 and TRBJ1-1; D possibly corresponds to TRBD1 (5 bases). The germline gives CDR1 DFQATT, CDR2 SNEGSKA (reference sequence). V was pared by 0 bases and J by 7 bases, with 15 bases between. The CDR3 is made up of 14 amino acids. The CDR3 reads CSARDVGAANEAFF. The CDR3 nucleotides are TGCAGTGCTAGAGATGTCGGGGCCGCTAATGAAGCTTTCTTT.

V and J are TRBV6-5 and TRBJ2-5; TRBD2 is a possible D gene (5 bases). Trimming left V 2 bases short and J 1 base short, with 14 bases between. The length of the CDR3 is 16 residues. Looked up from germline, CDR1 is MNHEY and CDR2 is SVGAGI. The CDR3: CASSYRPRGSQETQYF. CDR3 coding DNA: TGTGCCAGCAGTTACCGCCCGCGAGGGTCCCAAGAGACCCAGTACTTC.

The chain combines TRBV9 with TRBJ1-6; D not certain. The V end was cut by 4 bases, the J end by 6 bases, with 17 bases between. The CDR3 runs to 16 residues. Germline V gene lookup returns CDR1 SGDLS and CDR2 YYNGEE. CDR3 sequence: CASSPSGRGSNSPLHF. The CDR3 nucleotides read TGTGCCAGCAGCCCCAGTGGTCGGGGTTCTAATTCACCCCTCCACTTT.

The J gene is TRBJ2-7, the V gene TRBV30; TRBD2 matches 7 bases. This CDR3 is built from 16 residues. V was pared by 0 bases and J by 2 bases, with 10 bases of the junction left unmatched. Germline V gene sequence: CDR1 GTSNPN, CDR2 SVGIG (reference sequence). In DNA form, the CDR3 reads TGTGCCTGGAGTGTAAGGGCTAGCGGTAGGCCCTACGAGCAGTACTTC. Translation: CAWSVRASGRPYEQYF.